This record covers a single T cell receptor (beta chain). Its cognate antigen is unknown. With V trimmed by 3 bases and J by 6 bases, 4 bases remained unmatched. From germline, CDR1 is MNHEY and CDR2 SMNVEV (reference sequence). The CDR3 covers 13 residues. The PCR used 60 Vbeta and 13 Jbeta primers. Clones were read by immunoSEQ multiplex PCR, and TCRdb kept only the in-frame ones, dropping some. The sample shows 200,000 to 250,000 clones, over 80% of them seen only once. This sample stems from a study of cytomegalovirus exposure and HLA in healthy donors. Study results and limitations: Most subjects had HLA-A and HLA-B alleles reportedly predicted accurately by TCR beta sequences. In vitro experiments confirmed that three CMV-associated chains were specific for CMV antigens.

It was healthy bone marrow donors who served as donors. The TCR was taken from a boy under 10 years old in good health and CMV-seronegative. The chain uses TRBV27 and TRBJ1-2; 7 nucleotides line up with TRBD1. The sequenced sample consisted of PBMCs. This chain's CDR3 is CASSLNRGNGYTF. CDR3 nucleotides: TGTGCCAGCAGTTTGAACAGGGGTAATGGCTACACCTTC.